A selection of T cell receptor beta chains follows, all from one sample in a study of blood T cell repertoires in COVID-19. Using immunoSEQ multiplex PCR, the repertoire was profiled, and TCRdb retains in-frame clones only, with some absent. The sample includes about 220,000 clones, 82% of them seen just once. The specimen sequenced was peripheral blood. These receptors were collected from a woman of 80 years or more with acute or convalescent COVID-19. Each CDR3 is given with its conserved first and last residue. D genes are given only for firm matches. Clone size, where shown, is once, few, many, or a class for clones that have expanded.

size	V	D	J	DNA	CDR3
NA	TRBV10-3	TRBD1	TRBJ1-2	TGTGCCATCAGTGAAAATATAGGACAGGGAGTTAGCTACACCTTC	CAISENIGQGVSYTF
few	TRBV28	TRBD1	TRBJ1-6	TGTGCCAGCAGCCCCCCTCGTGGACAGGGGCAAAGGTCACCCCTCCACTTT	CASSPPRGQGQRSPLHF
NA	TRBV27	TRBD1	TRBJ1-1	TGTGCCAGCGGGACTTGGACAGGGGGCGTGAACACTGAAGCTTTCTTT	CASGTWTGGVNTEAFF
NA	TRBV5-6	TRBD1	TRBJ1-4	TGTGCCAGCAGCCAGAGGACAGGGGGTAATGAAAAACTGTTTTTT	CASSQRTGGNEKLFF
NA	TRBV7-2	TRBD1	TRBJ1-1	TGTGCCAGCAGCCTAGGACAGGGGGGGTTCACTGAAGCTTTCTTT	CASSLGQGGFTEAFF
NA	TRBV19	TRBD1	TRBJ1-5	TGTGCCAGTAGTCTTAGGACAGGGGGCGCCGGCAATCAGCCCCAGCATTTT	CASSLRTGGAGNQPQHF
NA	TRBV4-1	TRBD1	TRBJ2-6	TGCGCCAGCAGCCAAGGCGCAGGGGGCAGGATTGGGGCCAACGTCCTGACTTTC	CASSQGAGGRIGANVLTF
NA	TRBV6-1	NA	TRBJ2-5	TGTGCCAGCAGTGAAGGACTGGTACAAGAGACCCAGTACTTC	CASSEGLVQETQYF
NA	TRBV6-5	TRBD2	TRBJ2-3	TGTGCCAGCAGCCCGGGACTAATTACGGATACGCAGTATTTT	CASSPGLITDTQYF
NA	TRBV6-6	NA	TRBJ1-1	TGTGCCAGCAGTTACTCCTCCGACAGGGAAGCTTTCTTT	CASSYSSDREAFF
NA	TRBV20-1	NA	TRBJ1-2	TGCAGTGCTAGTGGGGCCTATGGCTACACCTTC	CSASGAYGYTF
NA	TRBV6-1	TRBD2	TRBJ2-5	TGTGCCAGCAGTGATCCGGGACTAGCGGGGGGGCCTAAGACCCAGTACTTC	CASSDPGLAGGPKTQYF
NA	TRBV5-1	TRBD1	TRBJ1-2	TGCGCCAGCAGCGTGGGACAGGGACTGGGTGGCTACACCTTC	CASSVGQGLGGYTF
NA	TRBV7-8	NA	TRBJ1-2	TGTGCCAGCAGCGGATCCAGGACTCGGATTAACTATGGCTACACCTTC	CASSGSRTRINYGYTF
NA	TRBV28	TRBD2	TRBJ2-5	TGTGCCAGTCCCCCCCCGGGGGGGCTAGGGACCCAGTACTTC	CASPPPGGLGTQYF
NA	TRBV18	TRBD1	TRBJ2-1	TGTGCCAGCTCACCGGGACAGGGGGCCGGTGAGCAGTTCTTC	CASSPGQGAGEQFF
once	TRBV3-1/TRBV3-2	TRBD1	TRBJ1-1	TGTGCCAGCAGCCAGTTTACAGGGGTAACTGAAGCTTTCTTT	CASSQFTGVTEAFF
NA	TRBV5-1	TRBD2	TRBJ2-5	TGCGCCAGCGGCACTAGCGGGGGGGGCGAGACCCAGTACTTC	CASGTSGGGETQYF
NA	TRBV21-1	NA	TRBJ2-7	TGTGCCAGCAGCAAAGTTGACAGCTCCTACGAGCAGTACTTC	CASSKVDSSYEQYF
NA	TRBV6-4	TRBD2	TRBJ2-3	TGTGCCAGCAGCCTAGCGGGGGGGCACTCAGATACGCAGTATTTT	CASSLAGGHSDTQYF
once	TRBV25-1	NA	TRBJ2-5	TGTGCCAGCGCCCCCGCCTTGCGGGGAAATCAAGAGACCCAGTACTTC	CASAPALRGNQETQYF
NA	TRBV7-2	TRBD1	TRBJ1-2	TGTGCCAGCAGCTCCACAGGGGGGCCTAACTATGGCTACACCTTC	CASSSTGGPNYGYTF
NA	TRBV4-3	NA	TRBJ1-4	TGCGCCAGCAGCCAGGTCCCCCGGGTTGGTAATGAAAAACTGTTTTTT	CASSQVPRVGNEKLFF
NA	TRBV13	TRBD2	TRBJ2-3	TGTGCCAGCAGCTTAGGCCTGAGAACTAGCGGGGGCCCTAGCACAGATACGCAGTATTTT	CASSLGLRTSGGPSTDTQYF
NA	TRBV7-2	TRBD2	TRBJ2-1	TGTGCCAGCAGCTCGCCCCTCTCGCGGGGGGGTGGTTCGTTCTTC	CASSSPLSRGGGSFF
NA	TRBV7-2	NA	TRBJ2-7	TGTGCCAGCAGCTTAGCACGGGTTTACGAGCAGTACTTC	CASSLARVYEQYF
NA	TRBV7-2	TRBD1	TRBJ1-3	TGTGCCAGCAGCCTCTGGACAGGGGCCAGCTCTGGAAACACCATATATTTT	CASSLWTGASSGNTIYF
NA	TRBV7-2	NA	TRBJ1-3	TGTGCCAGCAGCCCCTTTAGCGTGGGGACTGGAAACACCATATATTTT	CASSPFSVGTGNTIYF
NA	TRBV6-2/TRBV6-3	TRBD1	TRBJ2-3	TGTGCCAGCAGTCCCGGGACAGCCACAGATACGCAGTATTTT	CASSPGTATDTQYF
NA	TRBV7-2	NA	TRBJ1-1	TGTGCCAGCAGCTTAGCGCGACAGAACACTGAAGCTTTCTTT	CASSLARQNTEAFF
NA	TRBV11-3	TRBD2	TRBJ2-1	TGTGCCAGCAGCTTATCCTCTAGCGGGGGGTCTGTTGAGCAGTTCTTC	CASSLSSSGGSVEQFF
NA	TRBV6-6	NA	TRBJ1-1	TGTGCCAGCAACCACATAGGGGGGAACACTGAAGCTTTCTTT	CASNHIGGNTEAFF
NA	TRBV28	TRBD2	TRBJ2-3	TGTGCCAGCATGATAGCGGGGGAGGGAGATACGCAGTATTTT	CASMIAGEGDTQYF
few	TRBV30	TRBD1	TRBJ1-2	TGTGCCTGGACCGGGACAGGGGCTGGCTACACCTTC	CAWTGTGAGYTF
few	TRBV5-4	TRBD2	TRBJ2-7	TGTGCCAGCAGCTTGGACGCGGGGGGCTCCTCCTACGAGCAGTACTTC	CASSLDAGGSSYEQYF
once	TRBV2	NA	TRBJ2-7	TGTGCCAGCACTATGGACACCTCCTACGAGCAGTACTTC	CASTMDTSYEQYF
NA	TRBV5-4	NA	TRBJ2-7	TGTGCCAGCAGCTTACCGGACAGAGACTACGAGCAGTACTTC	CASSLPDRDYEQYF
NA	TRBV10-3	TRBD2	TRBJ2-2	TGTGCCATCAGCCGCGGGGGTGCAGCCGGGGAGCTGTTTTTT	CAISRGGAAGELFF
NA	TRBV9	NA	TRBJ1-3	TGTGCCAGCAGCACCCCTTGGGCAGTTCAGGTCGGAAACACCATATATTTT	CASSTPWAVQVGNTIYF
NA	TRBV7-9	NA	TRBJ1-1	TGTGCCAGCGCTATCGGACACTTACGAACTGAAGCTTTCTTT	CASAIGHLRTEAFF
NA	TRBV7-2	TRBD1	TRBJ1-1	TGTGCCAGCAGCCCCTCGGACAGGGGGAGCACTGAAGCTTTCTTT	CASSPSDRGSTEAFF
NA	TRBV21-1	NA	TRBJ1-5	TGTGCCAGCAGCAAAGATTTTAAGGTCGGGACACAAACTTATAGCAATCAGCCCCAGCATTTT	CASSKDFKVGTQTYSNQPQHF
NA	TRBV4-1	TRBD1	TRBJ2-7	TGCGCCAGCAGCCAGGGACAGGGGGGGCGGCACGAGCAGTACTTC	CASSQGQGGRHEQYF
NA	TRBV7-9	TRBD1	TRBJ1-1	TGTGCCAGCAGACCCCTCAGGGGACAGGGTAACACTGAAGCTTTCTTT	CASRPLRGQGNTEAFF
NA	TRBV19	TRBD1	TRBJ1-5	TGTGCCAGTGCGGGGTCGACAGGGGCTCCGAACTTTAGCAATCAGCCCCAGCATTTT	CASAGSTGAPNFSNQPQHF
NA	TRBV7-9	TRBD2	TRBJ2-3	TGTGCCAGCAGCCCAGGGACTAGCGGGGTCACAGATACGCAGTATTTT	CASSPGTSGVTDTQYF
NA	TRBV4-1	NA	TRBJ1-4	TGCGCCAGCAGCGACCGACAGAATGGTAATGAAAAACTGTTTTTT	CASSDRQNGNEKLFF
NA	TRBV15	TRBD2	TRBJ2-7	TGTGCCACCAGCAGAGATGGGGGGGGGACCCGGGTCTACGAGCAGTACTTC	CATSRDGGGTRVYEQYF
NA	TRBV28	NA	TRBJ2-3	TGTGCCAGCAGTCTCACAGATACGCAGTATTTT	CASSLTDTQYF
NA	TRBV5-4	TRBD1	TRBJ1-2	TGTGCCAGCAGCTTGGGACAGGGCCTAGGCTACACCTTC	CASSLGQGLGYTF